The present entry profiles one T cell receptor (beta chain) with its context. The target antigen is unknown. The sample comes from a study of shared clonotypes between healthy human individuals. As for the study in general: Aged 18 to 49, the donors were two women and three men. Overall study findings and caveats: In contrast to clonotypes shared by all four donors, non-shared clonotypes had lower generation probabilities.

Germline CDR1 is SGHAT and CDR2 is FQNNGV. V dropped 10 bases and J dropped 1 base, with 11 bases sitting between them. The CDR3 sequence is 13 residues long. CD45RO-negative, CCR7-selected cells formed the naive CD8 fraction, which excluded terminally differentiated effector memory CD45RA+ cells. Healthy and HIV-negative, the adult donors had no recent acute infections or vaccinations. Deep was the level used in running the assay. TCRdb's table, derived via immunoSEQ multiplex PCR, lists solely in-frame clones and lacks some. The sample yields around 550,000 clones, approximately 96% seen once. Sequencing was performed on naive CD8+ T cells sorted from blood. J is TRBJ2-1 and V is TRBV11-2; unclear D gene. This receptor was obtained from a woman in her 30s in good health. CDR3 DNA: TGTGCCACCCACAGCAATTCCTACAATGAGCAGTTCTTC. Protein sequence: CATHSNSYNEQFF. The full variable domain, rest sourced from reference TRBV11-2 and TRBJ2-1, is EAGVAQSPRYKIIEKRQSVAFWCNPISGHATLYWYQQILGQGPKLLIQFQNNGVVDDSQLPKDRFSAERLKGVDSTLKIQPAKLEDSAVYLCATHSNSYNEQFFGPGTRLTVL.